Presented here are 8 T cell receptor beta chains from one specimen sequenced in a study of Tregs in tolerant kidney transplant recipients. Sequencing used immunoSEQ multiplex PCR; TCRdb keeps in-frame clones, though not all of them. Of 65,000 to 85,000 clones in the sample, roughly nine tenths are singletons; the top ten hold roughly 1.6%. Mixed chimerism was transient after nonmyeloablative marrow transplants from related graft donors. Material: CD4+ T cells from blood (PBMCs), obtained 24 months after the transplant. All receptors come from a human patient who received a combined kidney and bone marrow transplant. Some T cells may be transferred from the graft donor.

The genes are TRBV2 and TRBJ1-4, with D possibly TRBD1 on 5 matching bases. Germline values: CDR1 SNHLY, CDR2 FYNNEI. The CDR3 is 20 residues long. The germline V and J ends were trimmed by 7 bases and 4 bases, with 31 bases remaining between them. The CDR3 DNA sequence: TGTGCCAGCAACGCTTGGCGCTTTGACAGATCCCTACCTTTTAATGAAAAACTGTTTTTT. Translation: CASNAWRFDRSLPFNEKLFF. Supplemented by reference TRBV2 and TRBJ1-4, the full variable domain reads EPEVTQTPSHQVTQMGQEVILRCVPISNHLYFYWYRQILGQKVEFLVSFYNNEISEKSEIFDDQFSVERPDGSNFTLKIRSTKLEDSAMYFCASNAWRFDRSLPFNEKLFFGSGTQLSVL.

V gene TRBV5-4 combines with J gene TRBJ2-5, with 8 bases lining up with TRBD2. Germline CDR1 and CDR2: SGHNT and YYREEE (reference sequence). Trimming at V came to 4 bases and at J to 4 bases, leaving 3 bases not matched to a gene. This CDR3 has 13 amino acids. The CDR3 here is CASSIAGRETQYF. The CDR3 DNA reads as TGTGCCAGCAGCATAGCGGGAAGAGAGACCCAGTACTTC.

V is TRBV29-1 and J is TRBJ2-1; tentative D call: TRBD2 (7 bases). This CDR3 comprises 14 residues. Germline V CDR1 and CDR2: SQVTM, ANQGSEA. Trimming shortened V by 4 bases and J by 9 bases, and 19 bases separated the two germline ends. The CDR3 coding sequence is TGCAGCGTTGCCGAGGGGGGGCGTCGAGGTGAGCAGTTCTTC. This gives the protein CSVAEGGRRGEQFF.

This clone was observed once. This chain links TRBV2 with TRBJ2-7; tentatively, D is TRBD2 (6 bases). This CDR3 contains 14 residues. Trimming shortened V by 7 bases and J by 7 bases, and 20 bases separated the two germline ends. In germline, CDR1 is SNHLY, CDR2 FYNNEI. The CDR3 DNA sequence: TGTGCCAGCAATCCTGACTGGGGGGATTCGGAGCAGTACTTC. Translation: CASNPDWGDSEQYF.

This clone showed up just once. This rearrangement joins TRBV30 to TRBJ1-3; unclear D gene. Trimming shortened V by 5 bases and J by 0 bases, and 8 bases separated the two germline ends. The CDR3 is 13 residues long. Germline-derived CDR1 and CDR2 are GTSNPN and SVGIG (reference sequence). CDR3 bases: TGTGCCTGGTTCGGTATCTCTGGAAACACCATATATTTT. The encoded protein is CAWFGISGNTIYF.

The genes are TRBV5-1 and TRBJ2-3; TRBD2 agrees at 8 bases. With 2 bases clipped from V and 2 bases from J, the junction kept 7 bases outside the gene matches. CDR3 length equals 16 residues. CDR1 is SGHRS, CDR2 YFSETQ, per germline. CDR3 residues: CASSFITSGSTDTQYF. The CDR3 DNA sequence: TGCGCCAGCAGCTTTATTACTAGCGGCTCCACAGATACGCAGTATTTT.

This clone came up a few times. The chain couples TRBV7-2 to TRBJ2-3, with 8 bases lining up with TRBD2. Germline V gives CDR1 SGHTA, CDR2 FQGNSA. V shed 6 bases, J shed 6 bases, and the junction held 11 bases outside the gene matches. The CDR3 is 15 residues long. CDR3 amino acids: CASRPLRGGLDTQYF. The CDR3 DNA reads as TGTGCCAGCAGGCCCCTCCGGGGGGGCTTGGATACGCAGTATTTT.

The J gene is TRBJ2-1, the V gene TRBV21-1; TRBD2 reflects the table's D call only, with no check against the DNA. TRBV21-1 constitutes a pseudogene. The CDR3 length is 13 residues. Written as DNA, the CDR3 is TGTGCCACCATGAGGGCGGGGTGGTCAGAGCAGTTCTTC. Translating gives CATMRAGWSEQFF.